The rows below give T cell receptor beta chains drawn from one sample of a study of cytotoxic CD8 clonotypes in ibrutinib-treated CLL. Assay: immunoSEQ multiplex PCR; the TCRdb copy retains only in-frame clones and omits some. The sample has about 50,000 clones; roughly three fifths are singletons. Sequences were derived from PBMCs, sampled after 24 months of ibrutinib treatment. These receptors all come from a human donor with chronic lymphocytic leukemia. CDR3s leave out the opening cysteine and the closing phenylalanine or tryptophan. D genes are given only for firm matches.

v_gene	d_gene	len	CDR3aa
TRBV9	NA	12	ASSVDRDSYEQF
TRBV27	NA	12	ASSLGWSNQPQH
TRBV6-5	TRBD1	12	ASSNRGDNSPLH
TRBV7-2	NA	13	ASSWGGGAGNEQF
TRBV6-6	NA	14	ASTPRGRTDNQPQH
TRBV6-1	TRBD2	17	ASSEALVVAGVLGETQY
TRBV5-6	TRBD1	15	ASSLTTGWGSYNEQF
TRBV20-1	NA	9	SASGRGEQF
TRBV6-1	NA	11	ASSEPPSYEQY
TRBV29-1	TRBD2	10	SVEGWEGEQF
TRBV28	NA	11	ASTHRGVGELF
TRBV2	NA	10	ASSVTDTEAF
TRBV5-1	NA	11	ASSSDGRYEQY
TRBV29-1	NA	12	SVVGGAGQETQY
TRBV7-8	TRBD2	12	ASRDGGVTYEQY
TRBV7-9	NA	13	ASSLRQTINYGYT
TRBV6-1	NA	13	ASSEALGGAGELF
TRBV5-1	TRBD1	12	ASGTGQFSYEQY
TRBV5-1	NA	14	ASSLDVARAGETQY
TRBV5-6	TRBD1	11	ASSPTGARGYT
TRBV5-1	NA	12	ASSLEGANTEAF
TRBV2	TRBD1	9	ASSTGTAAF
TRBV27	NA	13	ASSSIGGLMEPQH
TRBV5-6	TRBD1	12	ASTGTGAGEKLF
TRBV29-1	NA	7	SVGDGYT
TRBV5-4	TRBD1	12	ASSPQGGNSPLH
TRBV6-1	TRBD1	12	ASILGGTNNEQF
TRBV27	TRBD2	15	ASSPGLAVSSTDTQY
TRBV5-1	NA	13	ASSLVGGSQETQY
TRBV18	NA	13	ASYDWGADGNTIY
TRBV7-8	TRBD1	12	ASSLGTGSYEQY
TRBV11-1	TRBD1	11	ASSLDRNNEQF
TRBV18	TRBD1	12	ASSPPDRVDGYT
TRBV5-1	TRBD1	12	ASSLGTPGGEQF
TRBV2	NA	12	ASTNLGQKYGYT
TRBV21-1	NA	9	AASIGETQY
TRBV25-1	NA	10	ASENRVDGYT
TRBV2	TRBD1	11	ASSENTGGHYT
TRBV9	NA	13	ASSQYLGQQETQY
TRBV5-1	NA	12	ASSLVGIGNTIY
TRBV5-1	NA	15	ASSHSLAGVGANVLT
TRBV5-1	NA	13	ASRRTADKNTEAF
TRBV6-4	TRBD1	11	ASSSDRVDGYT
TRBV4-1	NA	12	ASSQRDTNSPLH
TRBV5-1	TRBD1	11	ASSRGTEDGYT
TRBV15	TRBD2	14	ATSGRAGVSADTQY